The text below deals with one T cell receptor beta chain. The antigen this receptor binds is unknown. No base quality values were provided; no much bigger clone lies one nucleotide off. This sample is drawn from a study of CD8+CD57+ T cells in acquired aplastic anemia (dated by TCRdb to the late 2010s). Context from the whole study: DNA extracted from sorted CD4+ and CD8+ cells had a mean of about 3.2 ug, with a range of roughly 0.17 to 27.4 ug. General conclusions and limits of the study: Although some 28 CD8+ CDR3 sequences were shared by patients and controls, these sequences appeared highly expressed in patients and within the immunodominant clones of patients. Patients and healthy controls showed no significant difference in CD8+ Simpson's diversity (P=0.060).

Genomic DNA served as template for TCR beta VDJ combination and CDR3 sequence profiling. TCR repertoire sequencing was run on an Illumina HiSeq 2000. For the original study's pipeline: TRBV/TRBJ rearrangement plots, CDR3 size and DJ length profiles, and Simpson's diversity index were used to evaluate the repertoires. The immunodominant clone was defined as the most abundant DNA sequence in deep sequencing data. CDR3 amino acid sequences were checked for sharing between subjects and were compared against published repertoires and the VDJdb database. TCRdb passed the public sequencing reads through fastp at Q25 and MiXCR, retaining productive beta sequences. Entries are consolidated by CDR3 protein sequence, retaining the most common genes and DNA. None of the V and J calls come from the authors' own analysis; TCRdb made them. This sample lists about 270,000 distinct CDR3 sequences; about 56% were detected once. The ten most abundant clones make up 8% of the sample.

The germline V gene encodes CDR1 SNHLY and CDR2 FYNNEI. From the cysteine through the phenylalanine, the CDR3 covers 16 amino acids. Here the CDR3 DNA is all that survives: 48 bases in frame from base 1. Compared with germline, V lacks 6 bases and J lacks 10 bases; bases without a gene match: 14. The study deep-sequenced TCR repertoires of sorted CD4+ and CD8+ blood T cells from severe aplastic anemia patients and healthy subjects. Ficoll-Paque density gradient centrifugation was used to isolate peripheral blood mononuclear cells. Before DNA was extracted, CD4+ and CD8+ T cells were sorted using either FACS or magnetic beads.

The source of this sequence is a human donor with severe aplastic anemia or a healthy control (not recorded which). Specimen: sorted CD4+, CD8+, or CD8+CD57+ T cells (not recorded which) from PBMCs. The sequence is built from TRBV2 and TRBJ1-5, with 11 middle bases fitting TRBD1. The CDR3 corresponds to CASSQDRGQRDSPQHF. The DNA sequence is TGTGCCAGCAGCCAGGACAGGGGGCAAAGAGATTCACCCCAGCATTTT.